The clone carrying this TCR beta chain was seen many times. The entry originates in a study of T cells in Graves' hyperthyroidism and ophthalmopathy. Trimming pared 5 bases from V and 5 bases from J, leaving 17 bases between. Per germline, CDR1 SGHDT and CDR2 YYEEEE. The CDR3 runs 15 residues. RNA transcripts yielded amplified TCR beta CDR3 regions. A set of HTBI primers served as the primers for a first-round RT-PCR of the TCR CDR3. TCRdb recomputed calls from the multiplex PCR reads with MiXCR, one row per CDR3 protein. Here the sample spans approximately 420,000 distinct CDR3 sequences, about 15% being singletons.

What was sequenced was blood. The source of this sequence is a woman aged 25 to 39 with Graves' hyperthyroidism. V is TRBV5-6 and J is TRBJ2-1; D not resolved. The CDR3 spells CASRAWAEPNNEQFF. CDR3 nucleotides: TGTGCCAGCAGAGCGTGGGCAGAGCCAAACAATGAGCAGTTCTTC.